Sequencing of this T cell receptor beta chain was carried out in a study of T cell repertoires in cytomegalovirus infection. This clonotype was observed a few times. Its antigen is still unknown. Via MiXCR, TCRdb re-called the reads, giving one row per CDR3 protein. The sample lists about a million distinct CDR3 sequences; roughly 30% were seen once. The V gene's germline CDR1 is SGHTA and CDR2 FQGNSA. Trimming removed 5 bases from V and 4 bases from J; junction bases left unmatched: 11. The CDR3 loop spans 18 amino acids. Sample: cultured CD8+ T cells from PBMCs, taken from culture after CMV antigen stimulation. This sequence originates from a human donor in good health (CMV status not recorded). Some clones in this sample may be carry-over from other donors' samples. This sequence joins TRBV7-2 and TRBJ2-5, with 15 bases that match TRBD2. CDR3 sequence: CASSQRTSGGALRETQYF. Written as DNA, the CDR3 is TGTGCCAGCAGCCAGAGGACTAGCGGGGGGGCCTTGCGAGAGACCCAGTACTTC.